The 14 T cell receptor beta chains given below trace back to one sample, sequenced in a study of T cells in Graves' hyperthyroidism and ophthalmopathy. The investigators amplified TCR beta CDR3 regions from RNA transcripts. The HTBI set primed first-round TCR CDR3 RT-PCR. TCRdb itself ran the multiplex PCR reads through MiXCR, one entry per CDR3 protein. The sample holds about 460,000 distinct CDR3 sequences; less than 25% are singletons and the top ten take under 55%. Sequenced sample: blood. These receptors were taken from a woman aged 70-85 years with Graves' ophthalmopathy.

V is TRBV10-1 and J is TRBJ2-1; D ambiguous. Between the trimmed V and J ends, which lost 5 bases and 5 bases, there was a span of 10 bases. This CDR3 region has 13 residues. Germline CDR1 is WNHNN and CDR2 is SYGVQD (reference sequence). This CDR3 reads CASSQQTDNEQFF. CDR3 nucleotides: TGCGCCAGCAGTCAACAGACGGACAATGAGCAGTTCTTC.

A few counts support this clonotype. The chain recombines TRBV7-9 with TRBJ2-1, with unresolved D. Trimming removed 5 bases from V and 8 bases from J, with 16 bases in between. Germline CDR1 and CDR2: SEHNR and FQNEAQ (reference sequence). The CDR3 has 14 residues. CDR3 amino acids: CASSVRALGYEQFF. CDR3 nucleotide sequence: TGTGCCAGCAGCGTCCGGGCCTTAGGGTATGAGCAGTTCTTC.

Points on this clonotype: A much bigger clone sits one base away, suggesting this may be a read error. V and J are TRBV27 and TRBJ1-1; TRBD1 is a possible D gene (5 bases). Germline CDR1 and CDR2: MNHEY and SMNVEV (reference sequence). The CDR3 runs to 14 residues. V was cut by 11 bases and J by 3 bases, with 19 bases left in between. CDR3 in DNA: TGTGCCGGCCGGAAACCCGGGACCTACACTGAAGCTTTCTTT. As protein: CAGRKPGTYTEAFF.

Ten or more counts support this clonotype. This sequence joins TRBV28 and TRBJ2-7; 8 positions agree with TRBD1. This CDR3 region has 15 residues. Germline assignment: CDR1 MDHEN and CDR2 SYDVKM. Unmatched junction bases numbered 13, after V lost 6 bases and J lost 6 bases. The CDR3 loop is CASSALRDRIPEQYF. CDR3 bases: TGTGCCAGCAGCGCACTCCGGGACAGGATCCCCGAGCAGTACTTC.

This clonotype turned up a few times. This chain joins TRBV7-9 and TRBJ1-4, with 8 positions matching TRBD1. The V and J ends lost 5 bases and 7 bases, in that order; junction bases with no gene match: 15. Germline CDR1 SEHNR, CDR2 FQNEAQ (reference sequence). This CDR3 is 17 amino acids long. The CDR3 region has the DNA TGTGCCAGCAGCAGGGCGACAGGGGCGCCGGGTCGTGAAAAACTGTTTTTT. It specifies CASSRATGAPGREKLFF. The whole variable domain, remainder taken from reference TRBV7-9 and TRBJ1-4, is DTGVSQNPRHKITKRGQNVTFRCDPISEHNRLYWYRQTLGQGPEFLTYFQNEAQLEKSRLLSDRFSAERPKGSFSTLEIQRTEQGDSAMYLCASSRATGAPGREKLFFGSGTQLSVL.

This clonotype showed up many times. The chain recombines TRBV11-2 with TRBJ1-1, with 8 bases fitting TRBD1. After removal of 3 bases from V and 11 bases from J, the junction contained 11 bases not matched to a gene. This CDR3 spans 14 amino acids. Germline CDR1 SGHAT, CDR2 FQNNGV. The CDR3 region has the DNA TGTGCCAGCAGCTTTCGGACAGGGTCGGGGGGGGCTTTCTTT. Amino acid sequence: CASSFRTGSGGAFF.

V and J are TRBV9 and TRBJ1-2, with 8 bases matching TRBD1. The CDR3 covers 15 residues. Trimming at V came to 4 bases and at J to 3 bases, leaving 8 bases not matched to a gene. Germline assignment: CDR1 SGDLS and CDR2 YYNGEE. CDR3 bases: TGTGCCAGCAGCCCCTGGGGGACAGGTGACTATGGCTACACCTTC. This sequence encodes CASSPWGTGDYGYTF.

The V gene is TRBV7-9, the J gene TRBJ2-1; the D is unclear. The CDR3 loop spans 12 amino acids. The germline V and J ends were trimmed by 5 bases and 7 bases, with 9 bases remaining between them. Per germline, CDR1 SEHNR and CDR2 FQNEAQ (reference sequence). This chain's CDR3 is CASSPDSNEQFF. The DNA for the CDR3 is TGTGCCAGCAGCCCCGACTCTAATGAGCAGTTCTTC.

Of note for this clonotype: Given a much more abundant clone one base away, this may be a read error. The chain links TRBV12-3 or TRBV12-4 to TRBJ1-1, with D perhaps TRBD1 (5 bases). The CDR3 contains 13 residues. The CDR3 spells CASSLSGPTGAFF. In DNA form, the CDR3 reads TGTGCCAGCAGTTTATCAGGGCCCACTGGAGCTTTCTTT.

This clonotype was observed many times. This rearrangement joins TRBV28 to TRBJ2-7; TRBD2 matches at 8 bases. The V gene end was trimmed by 3 bases and the J gene end by 5 bases; junction bases not matched to a gene: 9. The CDR3 contains 15 residues. Germline V gene sequence: CDR1 MDHEN, CDR2 SYDVKM. The CDR3 loop is CASSFFTGRVDEQYF. In DNA, the CDR3 is TGTGCCAGCAGTTTTTTTACCGGGAGGGTTGACGAGCAGTACTTC. Combining the CDR3 with reference TRBV28 and TRBJ2-7 gives the whole variable domain DVKVTQSSRYLVKRTGEKVFLECVQDMDHENMFWYRQDPGLGLRLIYFSYDVKMKEKGDIPEGYSVSREKKERFSLILESASTNQTSMYLCASSFFTGRVDEQYFGPGTRLTVT.

This clonotype was seen only a few times. This chain uses TRBV11-2 with TRBJ2-5; either TRBD1 or TRBD2 may fit D (6 bases each). The CDR3 totals 11 residues. Germline V gene data show CDR1 as SGHAT and CDR2 as FQNNGV. Trimming took 5 bases from V and 7 from J, leaving 8 bases between them. CDR3 loop: CASSGGGTQYF. DNA for the CDR3: TGTGCCAGCAGCGGAGGGGGGACCCAGTACTTC.

The chain employs TRBV24-1 and TRBJ1-1, with 7 bases matching TRBD1. Looked up from germline, CDR1 is KGHDR and CDR2 is SFDVKD. The CDR3 consists of 15 residues. Trimming removed 2 bases from V and 1 base from J; junction bases left unmatched: 3. The CDR3 sequence is CATSDSRTGNTEAFF. The CDR3 DNA reads TGTGCCACCAGTGATTCGCGGACAGGGAACACTGAAGCTTTCTTT.

This clonotype was detected only a few times. The rearrangement joins TRBV20-1 to TRBJ2-1, with D perhaps given as TRBD1 or TRBD2 (5 bases each). With 5 bases removed from V and 10 bases from J, the gap between germline ends came to 18 bases. Per the germline V gene, CDR1 is DFQATT and CDR2 is SNEGSKA (reference sequence). The CDR3 extends over 13 amino acids. DNA for the CDR3: TGCAGTGCTTCGCCGGGACGTACGGGGGAGCAGTTCTTC. Translation gives CSASPGRTGEQFF.

The CDR3 region is CASSRGETEHNEQFF. CDR3 sequence (DNA): TGCGCCAGCAGCAGGGGGGAGACAGAGCACAATGAGCAGTTCTTC. The V call is TRBV4-1, the J call TRBJ2-1; tentatively, D is TRBD1 or TRBD2 (6 bases each). The CDR3 length is 15 residues. The germline V gene encodes CDR1 MGHRA and CDR2 YSYEKL. Trimming took off 5 bases at V and 5 bases at J, with 16 bases between the two ends.